This T cell receptor (beta chain) derives from a study of blood T cells in healthy people across ages. Regarding the study as a whole: Changes in expanded clonotypes were possibly confounded, as the CMV status of donors was unknown.

This CDR3 spans 13 amino acids. V lost 6 bases, J lost 6 bases, and 4 bases stayed unmatched. This clonotype showed up just a few times. Antigen unknown. Together with a sample-barcoded 5' primer, a J-beta primer mix was included in a second PCR lasting roughly 7 to 11 cycles. Each CDR3 protein is one row after TCRdb ran MiXCR on the 5' RACE reads. The table records some 790,000 distinct CDR3 sequences, 29% of them present only once. The receptor was isolated from a woman aged 80 or older in good health. The chain carries TRBV12-3 or TRBV12-4 and TRBJ2-1; TRBD1 matches at 8 bases. The sequencing sample was made of blood. The CDR3 protein is CASRTGVANEQFF. CDR3 DNA: TGTGCCAGCAGGACAGGGGTGGCCAATGAGCAGTTCTTC.